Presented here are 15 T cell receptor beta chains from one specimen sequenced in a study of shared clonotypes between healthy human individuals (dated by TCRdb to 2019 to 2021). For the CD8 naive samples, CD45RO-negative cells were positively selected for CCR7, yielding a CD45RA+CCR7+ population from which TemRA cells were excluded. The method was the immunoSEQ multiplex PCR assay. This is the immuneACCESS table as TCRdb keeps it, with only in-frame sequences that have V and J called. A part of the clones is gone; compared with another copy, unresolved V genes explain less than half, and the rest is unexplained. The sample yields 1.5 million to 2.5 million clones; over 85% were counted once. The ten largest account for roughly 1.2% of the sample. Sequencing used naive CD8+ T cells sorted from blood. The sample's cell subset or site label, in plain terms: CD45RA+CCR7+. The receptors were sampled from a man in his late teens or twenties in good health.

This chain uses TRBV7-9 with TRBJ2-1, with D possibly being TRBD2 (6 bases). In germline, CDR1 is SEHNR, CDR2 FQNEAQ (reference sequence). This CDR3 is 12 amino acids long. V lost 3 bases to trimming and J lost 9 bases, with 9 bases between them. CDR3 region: CASSFGGLEQFF. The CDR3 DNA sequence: TGTGCCAGCAGCTTCGGGGGTCTTGAGCAGTTCTTC.

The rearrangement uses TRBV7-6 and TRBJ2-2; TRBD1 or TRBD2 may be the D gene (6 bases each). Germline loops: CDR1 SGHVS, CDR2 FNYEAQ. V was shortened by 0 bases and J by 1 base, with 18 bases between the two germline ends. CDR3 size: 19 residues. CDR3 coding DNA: TGTGCCAGCAGCTTAGCCTCATTCGGGGGCCTAATGAACACCGGGGAGCTGTTTTTT. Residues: CASSLASFGGLMNTGELFF.

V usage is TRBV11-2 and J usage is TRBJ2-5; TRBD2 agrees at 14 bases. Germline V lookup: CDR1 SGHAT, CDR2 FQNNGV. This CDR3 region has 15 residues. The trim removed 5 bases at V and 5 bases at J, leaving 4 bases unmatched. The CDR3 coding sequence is TGTGCCAGCAGCACCCGGACTAGCGGGGGGGAGACCCAGTACTTC. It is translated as CASSTRTSGGETQYF. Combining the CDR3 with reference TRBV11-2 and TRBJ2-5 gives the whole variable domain EAGVAQSPRYKIIEKRQSVAFWCNPISGHATLYWYQQILGQGPKLLIQFQNNGVVDDSQLPKDRFSAERLKGVDSTLKIQPAKLEDSAVYLCASSTRTSGGETQYFGPGTRLLVL.

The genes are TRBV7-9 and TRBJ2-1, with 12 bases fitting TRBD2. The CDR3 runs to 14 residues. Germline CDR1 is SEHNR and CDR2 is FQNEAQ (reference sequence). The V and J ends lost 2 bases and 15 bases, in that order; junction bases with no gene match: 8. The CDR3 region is CASSLHGLAGWLFF. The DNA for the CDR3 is TGTGCCAGCAGCTTACACGGACTAGCGGGATGGCTGTTCTTC. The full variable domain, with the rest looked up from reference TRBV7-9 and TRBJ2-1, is DTGVSQNPRHKITKRGQNVTFRCDPISEHNRLYWYRQTLGQGPEFLTYFQNEAQLEKSRLLSDRFSAERPKGSFSTLEIQRTEQGDSAMYLCASSLHGLAGWLFFGPGTRLTVL.

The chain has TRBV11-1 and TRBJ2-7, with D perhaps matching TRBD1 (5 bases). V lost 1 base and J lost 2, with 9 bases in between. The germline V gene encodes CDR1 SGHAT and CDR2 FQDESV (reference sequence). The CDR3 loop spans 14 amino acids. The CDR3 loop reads CASSLGWGTYEQYF. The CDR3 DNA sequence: TGTGCCAGCAGCTTAGGGTGGGGCACCTACGAGCAGTACTTC.

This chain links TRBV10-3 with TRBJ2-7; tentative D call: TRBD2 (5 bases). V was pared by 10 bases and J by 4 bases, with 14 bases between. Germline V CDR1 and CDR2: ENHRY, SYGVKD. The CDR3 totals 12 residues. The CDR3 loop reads CATDEGAYEQYF. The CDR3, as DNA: TGTGCCACGGACGAGGGAGCTTACGAGCAGTACTTC.

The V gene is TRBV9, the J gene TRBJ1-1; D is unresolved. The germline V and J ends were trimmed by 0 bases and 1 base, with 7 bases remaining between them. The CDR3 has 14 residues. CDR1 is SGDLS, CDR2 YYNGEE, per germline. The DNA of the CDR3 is TGTGCCAGCAGCGTAGATACGACGAACACTGAAGCTTTCTTT. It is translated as CASSVDTTNTEAFF.

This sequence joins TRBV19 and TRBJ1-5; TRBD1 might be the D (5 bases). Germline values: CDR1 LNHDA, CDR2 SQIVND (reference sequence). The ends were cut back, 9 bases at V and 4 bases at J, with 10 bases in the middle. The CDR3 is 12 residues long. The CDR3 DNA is TGTGCCAGCGCTACAGGAAATCAGCCCCAGCATTTT. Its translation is CASATGNQPQHF.

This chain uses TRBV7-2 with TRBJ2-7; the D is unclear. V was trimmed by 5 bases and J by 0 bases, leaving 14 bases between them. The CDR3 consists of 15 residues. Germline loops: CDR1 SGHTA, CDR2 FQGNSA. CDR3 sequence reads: CASSVIRSSSYEQYF. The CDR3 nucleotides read TGTGCCAGCAGCGTAATCAGGTCGAGCTCCTACGAGCAGTACTTC.

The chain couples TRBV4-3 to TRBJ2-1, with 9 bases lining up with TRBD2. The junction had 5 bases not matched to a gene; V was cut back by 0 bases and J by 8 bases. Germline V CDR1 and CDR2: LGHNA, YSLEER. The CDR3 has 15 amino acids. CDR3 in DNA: TGCGCCAGCAGCCAAGATGCGGGAGGGCCCTATGAGCAGTTCTTC. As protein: CASSQDAGGPYEQFF.

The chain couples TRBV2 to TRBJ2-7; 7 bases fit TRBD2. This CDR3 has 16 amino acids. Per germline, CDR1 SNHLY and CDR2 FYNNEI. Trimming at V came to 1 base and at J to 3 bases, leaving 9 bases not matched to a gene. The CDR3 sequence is CASSEGAVGGSYEQYF. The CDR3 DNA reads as TGTGCCAGCAGTGAAGGGGCCGTTGGCGGGAGCTACGAGCAGTACTTC.

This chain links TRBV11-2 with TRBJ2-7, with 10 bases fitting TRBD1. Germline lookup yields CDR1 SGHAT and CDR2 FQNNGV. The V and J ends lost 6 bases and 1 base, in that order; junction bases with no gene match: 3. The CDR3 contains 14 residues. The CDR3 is CASSGQGGSYEQYF. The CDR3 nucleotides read TGTGCCAGCAGTGGACAGGGGGGTTCCTACGAGCAGTACTTC.

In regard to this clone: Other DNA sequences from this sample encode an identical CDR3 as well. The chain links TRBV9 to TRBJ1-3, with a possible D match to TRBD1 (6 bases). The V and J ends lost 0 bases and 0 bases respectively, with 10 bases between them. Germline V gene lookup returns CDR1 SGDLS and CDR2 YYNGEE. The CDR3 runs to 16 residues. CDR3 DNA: TGTGCCAGCAGCGTAGACGGGGGCGCCTCTGGAAACACCATATATTTT. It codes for CASSVDGGASGNTIYF.

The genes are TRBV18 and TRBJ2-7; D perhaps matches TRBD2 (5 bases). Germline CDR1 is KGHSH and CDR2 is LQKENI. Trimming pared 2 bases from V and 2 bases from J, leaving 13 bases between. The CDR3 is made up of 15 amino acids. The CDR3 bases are TGTGCCAGCTCACCAATGGCTAGCCGACCCTACGAGCAGTACTTC. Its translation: CASSPMASRPYEQYF.

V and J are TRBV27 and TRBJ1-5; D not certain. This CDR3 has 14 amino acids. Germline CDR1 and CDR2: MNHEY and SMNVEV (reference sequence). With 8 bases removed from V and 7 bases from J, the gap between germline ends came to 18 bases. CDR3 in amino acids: CASGPSSGWQPQHF. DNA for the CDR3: TGTGCCAGCGGGCCCTCCTCCGGGTGGCAGCCCCAGCATTTT.